This TCR beta chain stems from a study of human T cells and chemical hapten exposure (dated by TCRdb to the early 2020s). Broadly, across the study: For sensitization, 2% DPC in acetone was applied to a roughly 2 cm by roughly 2 cm area of upper inner arm skin. Throughout the roughly 26-week study period, patients were also given weekly therapeutic DPC doses on the scalp. Patch tests used Finn chambers with 0.01% DPC on the upper back, scored after 6 days by International Contact Dermatitis Research Group standards. Most of the patients in the cohort were female, and the cohort covered alopecia areata with under or over 50% scalp involvement, alopecia totalis and alopecia universalis. Libraries were combined into a pool for sequencing, and differences in TCR yield between samples came mainly from small differences in library volumes within the pool. In alopecia patients, the study followed how the peripheral blood TCR repertoire changed in vivo over primary and secondary sensitization to diphenylcyclopropenone (DPC), a hapten. Patient blood was sampled pre-sensitization (week 0) and at 2, 6 and about 24 weeks after DPC sensitization. Twenty-nine alopecia patients provided blood for TCR sequencing at one to four time points (pre-sensitization, 2, 6 and 24 weeks). Overall study results and their limits: The number of TCRs above 1 in 1000 frequency did not change with DPC sensitization; there was no evidence of global repertoire structure alterations. A positive correlation was found between the number of PT1 expanded TCRs and patch test score, with significance reached at thresholds 8, 16 and 32 but not 4. Because every patient had alopecia, a presumed autoimmune disease, the patients' immune response might differ from that of healthy individuals. Significantly more large CDR3 similarity clusters were formed by expanded TCRs than by pre-sensitization or healthy control sets, consistent with antigen-driven responses. After repeated subsampling, the strength of the expansion versus patch-test correlation and the threshold at which it became significant changed.

Taken with the paper, the label for time point translates to: patch test 3, about 24 weeks after DPC sensitization. The intended sense of this specimen's treatment or condition label: therapeutic diphenylcyclopropenone sensitization with weekly scalp DPC. Blood at each patch-test visit was drawn before the patch test was applied. To be eligible, patients had to be aged 18 to 70, diagnosed with alopecia and judged suitable for DPC therapy, while pregnant patients were excluded. Unfractionated whole blood was collected in Tempus Blood RNA tubes, and total RNA was extracted from that blood. This clonotype was recorded a few times. It has no known antigen specificity. There are no base qualities to consult, and no much larger clone falls within one base. The library was built by means of RACE. TCRdb shows the sequencer as NextSeq 500. During library preparation, unique molecular identifiers were attached to individual cDNA molecules so that TCRs could be counted quantitatively and reproducibly. Both TCR alpha and TCR beta chains were sequenced from each blood RNA sample. The paper's data handling went like this. Samples had a median of about 96,000 TCRs, with a range from roughly 20,000 to 690,600. V, J and CDR3 annotation of the TCR reads was carried out using the Decombinator software suite. To make PS versus PT1 abundance plots, every sample was subsampled to the same number of TCRs (28,000). TCRs were defined as expanded if absent before sensitization and observed at least eight times at the 2-week time point. In-frame beta chains were kept once TCRdb had trimmed the public reads at Q25 with fastp and called clones with MiXCR. For every CDR3 protein sequence, its rows merge into one entry that carries the most common genes and DNA. The V and J calls reflect TCRdb's pipeline rather than the authors' work. Counted in this sample were about 170,000 distinct CDR3 sequences; 28% of them appeared once. The ten largest clones add up to under 2.5% of the sample.

The sequence was obtained from a young woman with alopecia areata. Some clones in this sample may be carry-over from other donors' samples. Here the sequenced sample was whole blood, taken in connection with sensitization to the hapten diphenylcyclopropenone (DPC).

The nucleotides are TGTGCCACCAGCAGAGAGCAGGGCGTGAACACTGAAGCTTTCTTT. Translation gives CATSREQGVNTEAFF. The chain links TRBV15 with TRBJ1-1; possibly the D gene is TRBD1, per 5 matching bases. From its cysteine to its phenylalanine, the CDR3 spans 15 amino acids. CDR3 DNA only is kept here, 45 bases in frame from base 1. For CDR1 and CDR2, the germline V gene (reference sequence) lists LNHNV and YYDKDF. Deletion took 0 bases off V and 0 bases off J, with a span of 8 bases between the germline ends.